These T cell receptor beta chains were read from a single sample in a study of shared clonotypes between healthy human individuals. Method: immunoSEQ multiplex PCR; TCRdb's copy keeps in-frame clones and lacks some. The table has under 600,000 clones, 95% to 98% seen once. Material for sequencing was naive CD8+ T cells sorted from blood. The receptors here all came from a man aged 25-45 years in good health. CDR3s include the opening cysteine and the closing phenylalanine or tryptophan. Each record gives: D gene, clone size, J gene, V gene, CDR3 protein, CDR3 DNA. A D gene is named only where the DNA matches it firmly. Only some rows state a clone size, as once, few, many or a class for expanded clones.

D gene: TRBD1; clone size: .; J gene: TRBJ1-2; V gene: TRBV9; CDR3 protein: CASRDRVYGYTF; CDR3 DNA: TGTGCCAGCAGGGACAGGGTCTATGGCTACACCTTC
D gene: .; clone size: .; J gene: TRBJ2-7; V gene: TRBV11-2; CDR3 protein: CASSLDPTGGIEGEQYF; CDR3 DNA: TGTGCCAGCAGCTTAGATCCCACGGGTGGAATCGAAGGCGAGCAGTACTTC
D gene: TRBD2; clone size: .; J gene: TRBJ2-1; V gene: TRBV27; CDR3 protein: CASRPTSGGEQFF; CDR3 DNA: TGTGCCAGCAGACCTACTAGCGGAGGTGAGCAGTTCTTC
D gene: .; clone size: .; J gene: TRBJ2-7; V gene: TRBV27; CDR3 protein: CASSLQGSHEQYF; CDR3 DNA: TGTGCCAGCAGTCTGCAGGGGTCCCACGAGCAGTACTTC
D gene: .; clone size: once; J gene: TRBJ1-1; V gene: TRBV28; CDR3 protein: CASSFRQVNTEAFF; CDR3 DNA: TGTGCCAGCAGTTTCCGACAGGTAAACACTGAAGCTTTCTTT
D gene: .; clone size: .; J gene: TRBJ2-7; V gene: TRBV27; CDR3 protein: CASSLLGADEQYF; CDR3 DNA: TGTGCCAGCAGTTTACTGGGGGCGGACGAGCAGTACTTC
D gene: .; clone size: .; J gene: TRBJ2-2; V gene: TRBV27; CDR3 protein: CASSLNTGELFF; CDR3 DNA: TGTGCCAGCAGCTTGAACACCGGGGAGCTGTTTTTT
D gene: .; clone size: .; J gene: TRBJ1-2; V gene: TRBV15; CDR3 protein: CATSRRGSTAGGYTF; CDR3 DNA: TGTGCCACCAGCAGACGAGGGTCGACAGCCGGGGGCTACACCTTC
D gene: TRBD2; clone size: .; J gene: TRBJ2-1; V gene: TRBV30; CDR3 protein: CAWSELAGSYNEQFF; CDR3 DNA: TGTGCCTGGAGTGAACTAGCGGGTTCCTACAATGAGCAGTTCTTC
D gene: .; clone size: .; J gene: TRBJ2-7; V gene: TRBV13; CDR3 protein: CASSPGGMGSYEQYF; CDR3 DNA: TGTGCCAGCAGCCCAGGAGGTATGGGGAGCTACGAGCAGTACTTC
D gene: .; clone size: .; J gene: TRBJ1-4; V gene: TRBV5-8; CDR3 protein: CASIYNEKLFF; CDR3 DNA: TGTGCCAGCATCTATAATGAAAAACTGTTTTTT
D gene: TRBD2; clone size: .; J gene: TRBJ2-2; V gene: TRBV9; CDR3 protein: CASSEKREFANTGELFF; CDR3 DNA: TGTGCCAGCAGTGAAAAGCGGGAGTTCGCGAACACCGGGGAGCTGTTTTTT
D gene: .; clone size: .; J gene: TRBJ1-2; V gene: TRBV28; CDR3 protein: CASSGTRDTGFQGGYTF; CDR3 DNA: TGTGCCAGCAGTGGAACCCGGGATACTGGCTTTCAAGGTGGCTACACCTTC
D gene: TRBD2; clone size: .; J gene: TRBJ2-3; V gene: TRBV9; CDR3 protein: CASSAFSGAPDTQYF; CDR3 DNA: TGTGCCAGCAGCGCCTTTAGCGGGGCCCCGGATACGCAGTATTTT
D gene: .; clone size: .; J gene: TRBJ1-3; V gene: TRBV27; CDR3 protein: CASSLSWGNTIYF; CDR3 DNA: TGTGCCAGCAGTTTATCGTGGGGAAACACCATATATTTT
D gene: .; clone size: once; J gene: TRBJ2-7; V gene: TRBV18; CDR3 protein: CASSPRDRILREQYF; CDR3 DNA: TGTGCCAGCTCACCCCGGGACCGGATTTTACGCGAGCAGTACTTC
D gene: .; clone size: .; J gene: TRBJ2-5; V gene: TRBV9; CDR3 protein: CASSVDGRGVLETQYF; CDR3 DNA: TGTGCCAGCAGCGTAGACGGCAGGGGCGTTTTAGAGACCCAGTACTTC
D gene: TRBD1; clone size: .; J gene: TRBJ2-5; V gene: TRBV6-5; CDR3 protein: CASSYLDRGSETQYF; CDR3 DNA: TGTGCCAGCAGTTACCTAGACAGGGGATCAGAGACCCAGTACTTC
D gene: TRBD2; clone size: .; J gene: TRBJ2-1; V gene: TRBV27; CDR3 protein: CASTQFPTSGPYNEQFF; CDR3 DNA: TGTGCCAGCACTCAATTCCCGACTAGCGGGCCCTACAATGAGCAGTTCTTC
D gene: .; clone size: once; J gene: TRBJ2-7; V gene: TRBV4-1; CDR3 protein: CASSQAAQNSYEQYF; CDR3 DNA: TGCGCCAGCAGCCAAGCCGCACAGAACTCCTACGAGCAGTACTTC
D gene: TRBD1; clone size: .; J gene: TRBJ1-2; V gene: TRBV9; CDR3 protein: CASSVAPTGGNYGYTF; CDR3 DNA: TGTGCCAGCAGCGTAGCTCCGACAGGGGGCAACTATGGCTACACCTTC
D gene: .; clone size: .; J gene: TRBJ1-1; V gene: TRBV27; CDR3 protein: CASLKTVNTEAFF; CDR3 DNA: TGTGCCAGCCTAAAGACAGTGAACACTGAAGCTTTCTTT
D gene: .; clone size: once; J gene: TRBJ1-1; V gene: TRBV6-5; CDR3 protein: CASSYSPGVDTEAFF; CDR3 DNA: TGTGCCAGCAGTTACTCTCCAGGGGTGGACACTGAAGCTTTCTTT
D gene: .; clone size: .; J gene: TRBJ2-4; V gene: TRBV4-3; CDR3 protein: CASSQDRPGVIAKNIQYF; CDR3 DNA: TGCGCCAGCAGCCAAGATCGGCCAGGAGTCATAGCCAAAAACATTCAGTACTTC
D gene: .; clone size: .; J gene: TRBJ2-1; V gene: TRBV7-9; CDR3 protein: CASSSGLYNEQFF; CDR3 DNA: TGTGCCAGCAGCTCGGGACTTTACAATGAGCAGTTCTTC
D gene: TRBD2; clone size: .; J gene: TRBJ2-5; V gene: TRBV7-9; CDR3 protein: CASSRPLAGVIETQYF; CDR3 DNA: TGTGCCAGCAGCAGGCCCCTAGCGGGAGTCATCGAGACCCAGTACTTC
D gene: TRBD2; clone size: .; J gene: TRBJ2-3; V gene: TRBV9; CDR3 protein: CASSVDLAGAGTDTQYF; CDR3 DNA: TGTGCCAGCAGCGTAGATCTAGCGGGAGCCGGAACAGATACGCAGTATTTT
D gene: TRBD2; clone size: .; J gene: TRBJ2-1; V gene: TRBV9; CDR3 protein: CASSVEGTSGTLDEQFF; CDR3 DNA: TGTGCCAGCAGCGTAGAAGGGACTAGCGGGACCCTCGATGAGCAGTTCTTC
D gene: TRBD2; clone size: .; J gene: TRBJ2-2; V gene: TRBV7-8; CDR3 protein: CASSVRLAGESTGELFF; CDR3 DNA: TGTGCCAGCAGCGTAAGACTAGCGGGAGAATCAACCGGGGAGCTGTTTTTT
D gene: .; clone size: .; J gene: TRBJ1-3; V gene: TRBV27; CDR3 protein: CASSETGTGNTIYF; CDR3 DNA: TGTGCCAGCAGTGAAACAGGGACTGGAAACACCATATATTTT
D gene: .; clone size: .; J gene: TRBJ2-1; V gene: TRBV5-4; CDR3 protein: CASSLARGSYNEQFF; CDR3 DNA: TGTGCCAGCAGCTTGGCCCGGGGTTCCTACAATGAGCAGTTCTTC
D gene: .; clone size: .; J gene: TRBJ2-2; V gene: TRBV27; CDR3 protein: CASGKRQPNTGELFF; CDR3 DNA: TGTGCCAGCGGAAAGAGGCAGCCGAACACCGGGGAGCTGTTTTTT
D gene: .; clone size: once; J gene: TRBJ2-7; V gene: TRBV7-9; CDR3 protein: CASSLGSTSSYEQYF; CDR3 DNA: TGTGCCAGCAGCTTAGGGTCGACATCTTCCTACGAGCAGTACTTC
D gene: .; clone size: .; J gene: TRBJ2-5; V gene: TRBV5-4; CDR3 protein: CASRDESYQETQYF; CDR3 DNA: TGTGCCAGCAGAGATGAAAGCTACCAAGAGACCCAGTACTTC
D gene: TRBD2; clone size: once; J gene: TRBJ2-5; V gene: TRBV9; CDR3 protein: CASSPRTSPKETQYF; CDR3 DNA: TGTGCCAGCAGCCCCCGGACTAGCCCGAAAGAGACCCAGTACTTC
D gene: .; clone size: .; J gene: TRBJ2-5; V gene: TRBV29-1; CDR3 protein: CSVESSDLTETQYF; CDR3 DNA: TGCAGCGTGGAAAGCTCAGACCTTACGGAGACCCAGTACTTC
D gene: TRBD1; clone size: .; J gene: TRBJ2-7; V gene: TRBV6-5; CDR3 protein: CASSYGTGVVNEQYF; CDR3 DNA: TGTGCCAGCAGTTATGGGACAGGGGTAGTCAACGAGCAGTACTTC
D gene: .; clone size: .; J gene: TRBJ1-4; V gene: TRBV4-1; CDR3 protein: CASSQLHSATNEKLFF; CDR3 DNA: TGCGCCAGCAGCCAACTACATTCAGCAACTAATGAAAAACTGTTTTTT
D gene: .; clone size: .; J gene: TRBJ1-1; V gene: TRBV7-2; CDR3 protein: CASSPYRWTEAFF; CDR3 DNA: TGTGCCAGCAGCCCCTACAGGTGGACTGAAGCTTTCTTT
D gene: .; clone size: once; J gene: TRBJ1-5; V gene: TRBV10-2; CDR3 protein: CASSETTGPPQHF; CDR3 DNA: TGCGCCAGCAGTGAAACTACAGGGCCGCCCCAGCATTTT
D gene: .; clone size: .; J gene: TRBJ2-5; V gene: TRBV5-1; CDR3 protein: CASSHTYSEETQYF; CDR3 DNA: TGCGCCAGCAGCCATACTTACAGCGAAGAGACCCAGTACTTC
D gene: .; clone size: .; J gene: TRBJ1-1; V gene: TRBV4-3; CDR3 protein: CASSSVGTEAFF; CDR3 DNA: TGCGCCAGCAGTTCAGTGGGGACTGAAGCTTTCTTT
D gene: .; clone size: once; J gene: TRBJ1-2; V gene: TRBV11-2; CDR3 protein: CASSLGSGSGYTF; CDR3 DNA: TGTGCCAGCAGCTTAGGTTCGGGAAGCGGCTACACCTTC
D gene: TRBD2; clone size: .; J gene: TRBJ2-7; V gene: TRBV14; CDR3 protein: CASSPFTGLAREQYF; CDR3 DNA: TGTGCCAGCAGCCCTTTTACGGGACTAGCGAGGGAGCAGTACTTC
D gene: .; clone size: .; J gene: TRBJ2-7; V gene: TRBV28; CDR3 protein: CASSPRDNYEQYF; CDR3 DNA: TGTGCCAGCAGTCCGCGGGACAACTACGAGCAGTACTTC
D gene: .; clone size: .; J gene: TRBJ2-2; V gene: TRBV18; CDR3 protein: CASSGDDSLNTGELFF; CDR3 DNA: TGTGCCAGCTCCGGGGATGACAGCTTAAACACCGGGGAGCTGTTTTTT
D gene: .; clone size: .; J gene: TRBJ1-5; V gene: TRBV27; CDR3 protein: CASSPGSSNQPQHF; CDR3 DNA: TGTGCCAGCAGTCCGGGGTCCAGCAATCAGCCCCAGCATTTT
D gene: .; clone size: .; J gene: TRBJ2-1; V gene: TRBV7-9; CDR3 protein: CASTGGNSYNEQFF; CDR3 DNA: TGTGCCAGCACGGGCGGGAACTCCTACAATGAGCAGTTCTTC
D gene: .; clone size: .; J gene: TRBJ2-7; V gene: TRBV6-1; CDR3 protein: CASSGSGDEQYF; CDR3 DNA: TGTGCCAGCAGTGGTTCCGGGGACGAGCAGTACTTC
D gene: TRBD2; clone size: .; J gene: TRBJ2-3; V gene: TRBV5-1; CDR3 protein: CASSPQGTRELFDTQYF; CDR3 DNA: TGCGCCAGCAGCCCGCAAGGGACTAGGGAGCTGTTTGATACGCAGTATTTT
D gene: TRBD1; clone size: .; J gene: TRBJ1-1; V gene: TRBV6-5; CDR3 protein: CASRPGQGTEAFF; CDR3 DNA: TGTGCCAGCAGGCCGGGACAGGGAACTGAAGCTTTCTTT